This paragraph covers one T cell receptor beta chain sequence. Original analysis: Reference gene primer amplification gave estimated nucleated cell counts. Clones were sequenced by immunoSEQ multiplex PCR, and TCRdb holds only the in-frame ones, with some missing. V and J calls and clone size follow that table, whereas D and trimming were derived from the DNA. The repertoire has some 260,000 clones, nearly 90% of them found once; the top ten carry just under 0.8%. The data derive from a study of blood T cell repertoires in COVID-19. The overall study: Sites in the United States, Italy and Spain provided acute and convalescent COVID-19 samples.

Germline V gene sequence: CDR1 SNHLY, CDR2 FYNNEI. V shed 8 bases and J shed 3 bases, with 14 bases lying between them. The CDR3 loop spans 13 amino acids. The TCR was taken from a woman aged 25 to 45 with acute or convalescent COVID-19. What was sequenced was peripheral blood. This chain joins TRBV2 and TRBJ2-7; maybe TRBD1 (6 bases). DNA of the CDR3: TGTGCCAGCGGCCGCAGGGGTCTCTACGAGCAGTACTTC. Residues: CASGRRGLYEQYF.